This T cell receptor beta chain appears in the sequencing data of a study of blood T cell repertoires in COVID-19. Study as a whole: PBMCs, B-cell-depleted T cells, or T cells provided the cDNA or gDNA that made up the material.

Germline CDR1 is GTSNPN and CDR2 is SVGIG (reference sequence). Trimming removed 2 bases at V and 4 bases at J, with 3 bases between. This CDR3 has 11 residues. Seattle's enrolled individuals joined amid active infection and were then monitored longitudinally. In the authors' workflow: It was from reference gene primer amplification that nucleated cell counts were estimated. The data were produced by immunoSEQ multiplex PCR, yet TCRdb's version contains in-frame clones alone and is incomplete. The V and J calls and clone size were taken over from that table, and D and trimming were inferred from the DNA. The table has approximately 300,000 clones, 80% to 95% seen once; the top ten hold around 6.8%.

The sequence was collected from a woman aged 30 to 39 with COVID-19, enrolled during active disease. Sequencing was performed on peripheral blood. V is TRBV30 and J is TRBJ1-3; no clear D. The chain's CDR3 is CAWSSGNTIYF. CDR3 sequence (DNA): TGTGCCTGGAGTTCGGGAAACACCATATATTTT.